This T cell receptor beta chain emerged from a study of blood T cell repertoires in COVID-19. As for the study in general: Sources were T cells, B-cell-depleted T cells, or PBMCs; the material itself was cDNA or gDNA.

Profiled with immunoSEQ multiplex PCR; TCRdb holds only in-frame clones, not every one. This table holds 150,000 to 200,000 clones, approximately 84% found once. The CDR3 spans 14 residues. CDR1 and CDR2 (germline): ENHRY, SYGVKD. J was trimmed by 1 base and V by 10 bases; bases with no gene match: 9. The receptor was derived from a man aged 40-49 years who had recovered from COVID-19. Material: peripheral blood. The genes are TRBV10-3 and TRBJ2-5; 7 bases are a match to TRBD2. The CDR3 region is CATWGGSIQETQYF. CDR3 nucleotides: TGTGCCACCTGGGGGGGGAGTATCCAAGAGACCCAGTACTTC.